One T cell receptor beta chain is described in this entry. As the CDR3 is not closed by the conserved phenylalanine or tryptophan, this likely results from a read error. This entry comes from a study of CD8+CD57+ T cells in acquired aplastic anemia. Genomic DNA, the template, was used for profiling of the TCR beta VDJ and CDR3. TCRdb re-analysed the reads in MiXCR, keeping a single row per CDR3 protein. The top ten clones hold approximately 2.6% of a sample with 100,000 to 150,000 distinct CDR3 sequences, almost 40% of them seen once. The patients chosen for sequencing had shown expansion of CD8+CD57+ cells (detected by flow cytometry). V shed 2 bases, J shed 5 bases, and the junction held 7 bases outside the gene matches. CDR3 length equals 17 residues.

The TCR comes from a human donor with aplastic anemia. The sequencing sample was made of sorted CD4+, CD8+, or CD8+CD57+ T cells (not recorded which) from PBMCs. J is TRBJ2-1 and V is TRBV12-3 or TRBV12-4; 12 bases line up with TRBD2. The chain's CDR3 is CASSLPPRLAGDNEQFL. CDR3 bases: TGTGCCAGCAGTTTACCCCCTCGACTAGCGGGGGACAATGAGCAGTTCCTC.